Below, 3 T cell receptor beta chains from the same sample are listed, as sequenced in a study of blood T cell repertoires in COVID-19. The assay was immunoSEQ multiplex PCR, and TCRdb's table has in-frame clones only and misses some. The sample yields some 460,000 clones, 75% to 90% seen once. Sequencing was done on a sample of PBMCs or T cells enriched from blood (not recorded which). These receptors were taken from a woman under 30 who had recovered from COVID-19.

CDR3 protein: CASSPGGGRGQPQHF. The CDR3 DNA follows: TGTGCCAGCTCACCAGGGGGGGGACGAGGTCAGCCCCAGCATTTT. The V call is TRBV18, the J call TRBJ1-5; a weak D match, TRBD1 (5 bases). The CDR3 spans 15 residues. Germline V CDR1 and CDR2: KGHSH, LQKENI. Trimming took off 2 bases at V and 6 bases at J, with 14 bases between the two ends.

This chain links TRBV30 with TRBJ1-2; D might be TRBD1 (5 bases). The CDR3 sequence is 12 residues long. Trimming shortened V by 5 bases and J by 4 bases, and 11 bases separated the two germline ends. CDR1 GTSNPN and CDR2 SVGIG come from the germline V gene (reference sequence). The CDR3, as DNA: TGTGCCTGGGATCAGGGATTCTATGGCTACACCTTC. Translated: CAWDQGFYGYTF.

This clone was observed a few times. The chain uses TRBV6-6 and TRBJ2-7, with 8 bases fitting TRBD1. Germline CDR1 MNHNY, CDR2 SVGAGI (reference sequence). The CDR3 is 15 amino acids. V shed 9 bases, J shed 3 bases, and the junction held 13 bases outside the gene matches. CDR3 nucleotides: TGTGCCAGTCAAAGGGCAGGACAGGGAGGCTACGAGCAGTACTTC. This translates into CASQRAGQGGYEQYF.